The TCR beta chain under discussion was sequenced for a study of T cells in Graves' hyperthyroidism and ophthalmopathy (dated by TCRdb to the late 2010s). Study-wide context: Peripheral blood was collected at initial diagnosis, before any treatment. In addition, the study compared T-cell repertoires in thyroid tissue and in blood from about 6 Graves' hyperthyroidism patients. TCR Vbeta CDR3 sequencing of 120 to 150 peripheral blood samples (43 ophthalmopathy, about 75 hyperthyroidism and approximately 17 progressor patients) is reported in the paper. The approximately 97 discovery patients were randomly divided into training and test sets at a 7:3 ratio. After sampling, hyperthyroidism patients received methimazole starting at 30 mg daily, and ophthalmopathy patients received high-dose intravenous methylprednisolone. Whether ophthalmopathy could be predicted prospectively was tested in an independent validation cohort made up of roughly 20 hyperthyroidism patients plus 17 patients who later progressed to ophthalmopathy. To identify TCR V-J signatures that set the groups apart, the researchers used a discovery cohort of about a hundred patients, made up of approximately 43 with Graves' ophthalmopathy and 55 to 65 with stable Graves' hyperthyroidism.

Ophthalmopathy patients had moderately to severely active disease, Clinical Activity Score of at least 3, NOSPECS grade of at least 4, and duration under 3 months. Any patient with an uncontrolled infection, another autoimmune disease, pregnancy or lactation was excluded. Diagnoses relied on clinical symptoms, serum thyroxine and TRAb, thyroid ultrasound and orbital computed tomography. Ficoll-Paque density gradient centrifugation was used to isolate PBMCs from around 10 ml of fresh peripheral blood. Total RNA was extracted using Trizol reagent, and RNA quality was assessed on an Agilent 2100 Bioanalyzer. This clonotype was counted at least ten times. This clone's antigen is unknown. Base qualities are not at hand, and no much larger clone is one base apart. Points the paper makes about the study in general: Most expanded thyroid clonotypes (frequency above 0.001) were also found in blood, which suggests that blood repertoires may mirror thyroid immune responses. In validation, the model predicted progression to ophthalmopathy with approximately 71% sensitivity and 72.22% specificity, a median of 6.5 months before onset. A 13 V-J signature model separated ophthalmopathy from stable hyperthyroidism, with 87.88% sensitivity and 81.08% specificity in cross-validation and 80%/75% in testing. Sample size was not statistically predetermined, and blinding of investigators to group allocation was not performed.

The TCR beta CDR3 regions were amplified from RNA transcripts. For the first round of RT-PCR on the TCR CDR3, the HTBI primer set was used together with the Qiagen OneStep RT-PCR kit. A second multiplex PCR round built the libraries, followed by size selection and purification. The libraries were sequenced on an Illumina HiSeq2000 using paired-end 100 bp reads. The authors' pipeline ran thus. SOAPnuke was used to process the raw data, removing reads that contained adapters or uncalled bases, had a mean Phred below 15, or lacked an exact match to the constant primer or identifier. COPE v1.2.5 was used to merge the high-quality paired reads, and each unique nucleotide sequence was defined as a clonotype. MiTCR v1.1 was used to align clonotypes to the IMGT TRBV, TRBD and TRBJ reference segments. The analysis included only V-J combinations with a frequency above 0.0001, which together covered over 98% of the repertoires. A TCS score was defined as the ratio of F50 (clonal expansion) to E x V (chaos), with BLOSUM62-based TCRdist applied between CDR3 peptides within each V-J. Welch's t-statistics and random forest reduced 514 V-J features to 13, which were used in a naive Bayes classifier (R e1071). The public sequencing data were trimmed at Q25 with fastp and processed into clonotypes with MiXCR by TCRdb, which kept only in-frame beta chains. A single entry per CDR3 protein holds the most common genes and DNA from its merged rows. TCRdb, not the authors, supplied the V and J calls. The sample contains about 610,000 distinct CDR3 sequences, 16% of them found a single time. The ten largest clones add up to approximately 3.5% of the sample.

At the junction V is shortened by 0 bases and J by 0 bases, with 6 bases in between. Including the terminal cysteine and phenylalanine, the CDR3 comprises 14 residues. CDR3 DNA is the only sequence kept; it has 42 bases, read in frame from the first base. The germline V gene provides CDR1 SGHRS and CDR2 YFSETQ. The sample was blood. The chain is encoded by TRBV5-1 joined to TRBJ1-2; there is no confident call for the D gene. The source of this sequence is a woman in her thirties or forties with Graves' ophthalmopathy. The CDR3 region: CASSLDGTNYGYTF. The DNA sequence follows: TGCGCCAGCAGCTTGGACGGAACTAACTATGGCTACACCTTC.